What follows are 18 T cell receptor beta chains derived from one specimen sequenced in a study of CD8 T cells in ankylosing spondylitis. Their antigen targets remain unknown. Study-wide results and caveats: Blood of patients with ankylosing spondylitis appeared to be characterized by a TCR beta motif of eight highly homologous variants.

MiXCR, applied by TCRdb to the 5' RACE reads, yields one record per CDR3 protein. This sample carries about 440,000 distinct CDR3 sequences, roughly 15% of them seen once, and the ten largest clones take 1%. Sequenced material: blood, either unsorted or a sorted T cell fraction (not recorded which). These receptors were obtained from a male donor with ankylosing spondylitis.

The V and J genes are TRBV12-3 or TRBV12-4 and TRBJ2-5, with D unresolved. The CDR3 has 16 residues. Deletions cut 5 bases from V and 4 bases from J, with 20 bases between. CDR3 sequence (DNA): TGTGCCAGCAGTCCCCGTGGTGTGGTCGGCGGAGAGACCCAGTACTTC. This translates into CASSPRGVVGGETQYF.

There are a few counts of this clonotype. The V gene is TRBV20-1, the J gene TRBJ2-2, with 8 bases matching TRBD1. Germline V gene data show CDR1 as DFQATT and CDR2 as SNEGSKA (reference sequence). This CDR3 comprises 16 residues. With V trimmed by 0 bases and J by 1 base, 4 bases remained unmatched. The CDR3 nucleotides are TGCAGTGCTAGAGACTCCGGGACAGGGAACACCGGGGAGCTGTTTTTT. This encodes CSARDSGTGNTGELFF.

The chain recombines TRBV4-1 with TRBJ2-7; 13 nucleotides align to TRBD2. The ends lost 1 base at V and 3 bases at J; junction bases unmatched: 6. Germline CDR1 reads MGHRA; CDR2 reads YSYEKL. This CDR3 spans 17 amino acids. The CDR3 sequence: CASSQGLAGGLGYEQYF. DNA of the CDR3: TGCGCCAGCAGCCAAGGACTAGCGGGAGGCCTTGGCTACGAGCAGTACTTC.

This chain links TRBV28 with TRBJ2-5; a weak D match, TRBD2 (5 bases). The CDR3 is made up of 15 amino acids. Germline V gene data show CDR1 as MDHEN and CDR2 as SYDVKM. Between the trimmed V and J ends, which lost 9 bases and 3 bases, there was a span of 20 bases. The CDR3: CASRDYRPTEETQYF. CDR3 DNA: TGTGCCAGTCGGGATTATAGACCTACGGAAGAGACCCAGTACTTC.

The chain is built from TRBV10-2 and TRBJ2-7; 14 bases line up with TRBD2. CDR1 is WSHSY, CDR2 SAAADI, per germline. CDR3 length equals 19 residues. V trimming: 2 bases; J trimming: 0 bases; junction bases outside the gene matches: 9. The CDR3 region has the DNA TGCGCCAGCAGTGAGGGGGGACTAGCGGGGGCCCCCTTCTCCTACGAGCAGTACTTC. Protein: CASSEGGLAGAPFSYEQYF.

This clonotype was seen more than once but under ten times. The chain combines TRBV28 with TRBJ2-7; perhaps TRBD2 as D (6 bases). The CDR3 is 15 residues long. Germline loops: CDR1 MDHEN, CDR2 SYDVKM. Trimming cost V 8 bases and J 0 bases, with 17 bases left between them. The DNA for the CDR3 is TGTGCCAGCTCGGGCGGCGGGATCCTCTCCTACGAGCAGTACTTC. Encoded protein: CASSGGGILSYEQYF. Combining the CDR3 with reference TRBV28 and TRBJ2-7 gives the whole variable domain DVKVTQSSRYLVKRTGEKVFLECVQDMDHENMFWYRQDPGLGLRLIYFSYDVKMKEKGDIPEGYSVSREKKERFSLILESASTNQTSMYLCASSGGGILSYEQYFGPGTRLTVT.

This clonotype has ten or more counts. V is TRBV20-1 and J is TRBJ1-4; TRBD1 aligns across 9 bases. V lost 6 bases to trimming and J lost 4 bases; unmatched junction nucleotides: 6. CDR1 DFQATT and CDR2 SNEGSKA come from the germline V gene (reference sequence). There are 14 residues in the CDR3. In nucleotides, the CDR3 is TGCAGTGCCAAACAGGGGGCCGGTAATGAAAAACTGTTTTTT. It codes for CSAKQGAGNEKLFF.

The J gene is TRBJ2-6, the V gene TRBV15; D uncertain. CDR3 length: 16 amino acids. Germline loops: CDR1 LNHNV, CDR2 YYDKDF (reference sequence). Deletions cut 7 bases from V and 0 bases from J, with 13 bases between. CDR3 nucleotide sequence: TGTGCCACCAAAGACAAAAGCATCTCTGGGGCCAACGTCCTGACTTTC. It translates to CATKDKSISGANVLTF. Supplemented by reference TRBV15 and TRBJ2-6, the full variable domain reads DAMVIQNPRYQVTQFGKPVTLSCSQTLNHNVMYWYQQKSSQAPKLLFHYYDKDFNNEADTPDNFQSRRPNTSFCFLDIRSPGLGDTAMYLCATKDKSISGANVLTFGAGSRLTVL.

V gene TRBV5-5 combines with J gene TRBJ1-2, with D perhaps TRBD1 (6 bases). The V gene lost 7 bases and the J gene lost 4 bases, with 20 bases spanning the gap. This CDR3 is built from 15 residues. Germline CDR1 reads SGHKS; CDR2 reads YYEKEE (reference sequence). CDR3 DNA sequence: TGTGCCAGCTCTTCACAGGGTGCGTCCTCCTATGGCTACACCTTC. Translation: CASSSQGASSYGYTF.

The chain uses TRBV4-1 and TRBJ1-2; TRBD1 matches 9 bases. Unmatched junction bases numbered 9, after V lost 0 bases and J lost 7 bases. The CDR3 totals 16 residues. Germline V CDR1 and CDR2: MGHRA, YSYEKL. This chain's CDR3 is CASSQEPVTGGIGYTF. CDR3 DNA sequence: TGCGCCAGCAGCCAAGAACCCGTGACAGGGGGGATTGGCTACACCTTC.

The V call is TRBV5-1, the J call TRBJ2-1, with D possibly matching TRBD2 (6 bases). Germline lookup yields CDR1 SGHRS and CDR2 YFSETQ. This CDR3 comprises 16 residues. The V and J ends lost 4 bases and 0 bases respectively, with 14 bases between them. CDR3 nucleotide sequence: TGCGCCAGCAGCACCCGCCTCGGGGGCTCCTACAATGAGCAGTTCTTC. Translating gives CASSTRLGGSYNEQFF.

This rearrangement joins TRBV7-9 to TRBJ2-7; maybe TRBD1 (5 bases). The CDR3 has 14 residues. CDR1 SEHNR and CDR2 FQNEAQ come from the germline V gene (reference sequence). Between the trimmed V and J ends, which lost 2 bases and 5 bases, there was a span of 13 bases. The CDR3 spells CASSLLRGTHEQYF. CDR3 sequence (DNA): TGTGCCAGCAGCTTATTAAGGGGCACCCACGAGCAGTACTTC.

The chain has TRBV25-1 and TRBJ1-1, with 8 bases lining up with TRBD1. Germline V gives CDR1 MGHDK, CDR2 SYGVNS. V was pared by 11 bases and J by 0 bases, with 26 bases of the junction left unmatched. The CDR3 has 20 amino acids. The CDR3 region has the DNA TGTGCCGAGGGGTGGACTGGGGCAGGGGGCGAGTTCAGGATGAACACTGAAGCTTTCTTT. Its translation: CAEGWTGAGGEFRMNTEAFF.

The CDR3 loop is CASSIRTGGSYNEQFF. The CDR3 coding sequence is TGTGCCAGCAGTATCCGGACAGGGGGCTCCTACAATGAGCAGTTCTTC. The rearrangement joins TRBV11-3 to TRBJ2-1; 10 nucleotides align to TRBD1. CDR1 is SGHNT, CDR2 YENEEA, per germline. The trim removed 6 bases at V and 0 bases at J, leaving 5 bases unmatched. This CDR3 has 16 amino acids.

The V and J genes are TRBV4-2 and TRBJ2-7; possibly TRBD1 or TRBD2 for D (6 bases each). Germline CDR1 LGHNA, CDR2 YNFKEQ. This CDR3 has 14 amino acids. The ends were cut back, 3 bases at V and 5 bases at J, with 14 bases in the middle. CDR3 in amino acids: CASSQPGEVHEQYF. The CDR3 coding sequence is TGTGCCAGCAGCCAGCCAGGGGAGGTCCACGAGCAGTACTTC.

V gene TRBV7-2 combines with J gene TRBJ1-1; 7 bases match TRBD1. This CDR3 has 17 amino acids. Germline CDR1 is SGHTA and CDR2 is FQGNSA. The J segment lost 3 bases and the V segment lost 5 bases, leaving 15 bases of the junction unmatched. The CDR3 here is CASSPWTGTWRDTEAFF. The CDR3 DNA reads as TGTGCCAGCAGCCCCTGGACAGGAACTTGGCGGGACACTGAAGCTTTCTTT. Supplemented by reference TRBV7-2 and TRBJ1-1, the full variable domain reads GAGVSQSPSNKVTEKGKDVELRCDPISGHTALYWYRQSLGQGLEFLIYFQGNSAPDKSGLPSDRFSAERTGGSVSTLTIQRTQQEDSAVYLCASSPWTGTWRDTEAFFGQGTRLTVV.

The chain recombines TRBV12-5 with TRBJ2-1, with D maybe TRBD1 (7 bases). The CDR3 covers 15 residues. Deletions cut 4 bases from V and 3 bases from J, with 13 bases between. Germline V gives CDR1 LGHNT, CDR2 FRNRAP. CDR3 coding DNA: TGTGCTAGTGGTTGGGGGGACAGCGGCTACAATGAGCAGTTCTTC. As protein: CASGWGDSGYNEQFF.

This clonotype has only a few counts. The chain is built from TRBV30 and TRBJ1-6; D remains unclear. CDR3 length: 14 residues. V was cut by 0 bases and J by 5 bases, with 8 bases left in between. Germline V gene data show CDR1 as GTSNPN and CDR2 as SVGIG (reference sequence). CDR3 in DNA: TGTGCCTGGAGTGTACGGACCAATAATTCACCCCTCCACTTT. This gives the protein CAWSVRTNNSPLHF.